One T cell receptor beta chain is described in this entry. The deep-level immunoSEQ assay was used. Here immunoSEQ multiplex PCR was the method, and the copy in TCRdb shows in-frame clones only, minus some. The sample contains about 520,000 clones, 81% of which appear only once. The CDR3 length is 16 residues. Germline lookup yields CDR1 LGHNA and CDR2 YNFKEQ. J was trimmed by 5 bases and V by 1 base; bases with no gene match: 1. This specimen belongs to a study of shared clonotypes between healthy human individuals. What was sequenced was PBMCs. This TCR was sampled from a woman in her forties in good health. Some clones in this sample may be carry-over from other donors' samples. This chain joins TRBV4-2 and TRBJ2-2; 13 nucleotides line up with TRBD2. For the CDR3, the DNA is TGTGCCAGCAGCCAAGGGACTAGCGGGAGAACCGGGGAGCTGTTTTTT. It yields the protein CASSQGTSGRTGELFF.